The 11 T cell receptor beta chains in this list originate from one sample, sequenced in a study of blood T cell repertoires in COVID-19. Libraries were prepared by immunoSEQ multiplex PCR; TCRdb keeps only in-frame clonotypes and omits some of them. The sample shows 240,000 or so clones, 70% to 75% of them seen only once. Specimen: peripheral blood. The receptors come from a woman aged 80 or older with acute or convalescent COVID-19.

The CDR3 loop reads CASSLGTGRYEQYF. CDR3 bases: TGCGCCAGCAGCTTGGGGACAGGGAGGTACGAGCAGTACTTC. The V and J genes are TRBV5-1 and TRBJ2-7; 8 nucleotides match TRBD1. Germline CDR1 SGHRS, CDR2 YFSETQ. The V and J ends lost 0 bases and 4 bases, in that order; junction bases with no gene match: 3. This CDR3 comprises 14 residues.

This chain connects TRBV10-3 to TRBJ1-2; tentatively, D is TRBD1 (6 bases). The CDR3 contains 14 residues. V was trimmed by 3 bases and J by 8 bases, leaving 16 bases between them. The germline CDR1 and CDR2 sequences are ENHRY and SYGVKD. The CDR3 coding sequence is TGTGCCATCAGTGACTCACAGATCCAGGGGGGCTACACCTTC. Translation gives CAISDSQIQGGYTF.

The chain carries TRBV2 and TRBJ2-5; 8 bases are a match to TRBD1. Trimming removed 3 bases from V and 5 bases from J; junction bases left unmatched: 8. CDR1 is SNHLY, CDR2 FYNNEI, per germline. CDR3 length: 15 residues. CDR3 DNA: TGTGCCAGCAGTGACCCCGGGACAGGACAGGAGACCCAGTACTTC. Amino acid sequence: CASSDPGTGQETQYF.

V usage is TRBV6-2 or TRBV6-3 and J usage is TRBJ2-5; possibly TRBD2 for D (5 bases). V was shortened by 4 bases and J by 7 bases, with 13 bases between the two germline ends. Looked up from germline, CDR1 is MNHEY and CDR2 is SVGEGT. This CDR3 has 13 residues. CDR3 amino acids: CASSSSGGGTQYF. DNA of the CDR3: TGTGCCAGCAGTTCCAGCGGTGGCGGGACCCAGTACTTC.

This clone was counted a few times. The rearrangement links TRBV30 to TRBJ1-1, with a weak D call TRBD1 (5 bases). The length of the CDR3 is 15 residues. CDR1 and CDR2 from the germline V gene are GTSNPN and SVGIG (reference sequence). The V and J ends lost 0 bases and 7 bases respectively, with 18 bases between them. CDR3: CAWSVGRASKYEAFF. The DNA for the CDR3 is TGTGCCTGGAGTGTAGGCAGGGCGTCTAAGTATGAAGCTTTCTTT.

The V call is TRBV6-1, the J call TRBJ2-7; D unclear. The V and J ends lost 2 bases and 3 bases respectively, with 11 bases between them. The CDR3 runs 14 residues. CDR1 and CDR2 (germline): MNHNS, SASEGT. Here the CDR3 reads CASSEMADIYEQYF. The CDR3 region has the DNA TGTGCCAGCAGTGAAATGGCAGACATCTACGAGCAGTACTTC.

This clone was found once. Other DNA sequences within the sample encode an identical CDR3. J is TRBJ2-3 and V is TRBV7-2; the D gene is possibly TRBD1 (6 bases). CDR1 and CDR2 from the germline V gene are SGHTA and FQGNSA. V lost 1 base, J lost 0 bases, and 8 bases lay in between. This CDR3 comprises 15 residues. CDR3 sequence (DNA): TGTGCCAGCAGCTTAGGGGGGCCCAGCACAGATACGCAGTATTTT. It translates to CASSLGGPSTDTQYF.

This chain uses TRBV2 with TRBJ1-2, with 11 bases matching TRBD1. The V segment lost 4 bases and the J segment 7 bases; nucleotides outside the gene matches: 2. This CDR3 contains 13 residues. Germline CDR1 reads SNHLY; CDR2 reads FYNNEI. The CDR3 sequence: CASSGDRGIGYTF. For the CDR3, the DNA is TGTGCCAGCAGTGGGGACAGGGGGATTGGCTACACCTTC.

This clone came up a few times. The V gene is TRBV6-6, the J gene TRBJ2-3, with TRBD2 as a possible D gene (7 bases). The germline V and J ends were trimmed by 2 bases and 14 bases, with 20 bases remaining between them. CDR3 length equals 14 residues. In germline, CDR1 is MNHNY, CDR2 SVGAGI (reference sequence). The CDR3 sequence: CASSYPYAGAEGYF. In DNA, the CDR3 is TGTGCCAGCAGTTACCCCTACGCGGGGGCCGAGGGGTATTTT.

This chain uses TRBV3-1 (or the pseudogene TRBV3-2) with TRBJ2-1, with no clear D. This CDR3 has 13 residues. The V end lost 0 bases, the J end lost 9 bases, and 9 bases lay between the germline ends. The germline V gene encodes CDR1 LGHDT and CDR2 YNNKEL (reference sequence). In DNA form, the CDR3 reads TGTGCCAGCAGCCAAGATAGGAGTAGTGAGCAGTTCTTC. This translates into CASSQDRSSEQFF.

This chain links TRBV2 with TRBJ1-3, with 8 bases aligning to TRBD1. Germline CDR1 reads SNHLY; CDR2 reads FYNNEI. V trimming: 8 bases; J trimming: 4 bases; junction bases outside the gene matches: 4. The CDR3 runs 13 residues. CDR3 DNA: TGTGCCAGCCGTACAGGGGGAGGAAACACCATATATTTT. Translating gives CASRTGGGNTIYF.